Here is one T cell receptor (beta chain) with its context. Its antigen is currently not known. The record has no base qualities; no much larger clone is one base away. Based on the germline V gene (reference sequence), the CDR1 and CDR2 sequences are GTSNPN and SVGIG. The CDR3 contains 11 residues, cysteine and phenylalanine counted. The CDR3 DNA has 33 bases and is translated from base 1. A distance of 7 bases separates the germline ends of V and J, which lose 0 bases and 10 bases respectively. These data originate in a study of PD-1 blockade in mismatch repair-deficient tumors (dated by TCRdb to 2015 to 2018). Regarding the complete study: Between late 2013 and September 2016, the trial enrolled about 93 consecutive patients with about twelve mismatch repair-deficient cancer types, every one of whom had been previously treated and was progressing. Tumor-associated T cell clones in the peripheral blood of patients responding to PD-1 blockade were tracked using deep sequencing of TCR CDR3 regions.

General study outcomes and caveats: Clones residing in the tumor, which were often undetectable in blood before treatment, expanded quickly after pembrolizumab and then contracted, generally before radiologic responses.

In the paper's terms, the time point label means: peripheral blood before pembrolizumab. Mismatch repair deficiency was established in every enrolled patient by polymerase chain reaction or immunohistochemistry. Three patients who responded to pembrolizumab therapy underwent TCR sequencing. Pembrolizumab PD-1 blockade was prospectively tested in advanced mismatch repair-deficient cancers, regardless of tissue of origin, in the phase II trial. Serial peripheral blood T cell samples were collected before and at multiple times after starting PD-1 blockade. Blood sampling times were expressed in weeks after the first pembrolizumab dose. Library preparation employed the immunoSEQ multiplex PCR assay. Held by TCRdb, this immuneACCESS table contains in-frame sequences only and omits some clones. Under half of the omission traces to an unresolved V gene where checked; the cause of the rest is unknown. This sample holds 15,000 to 20,000 clones; around 82% were observed only once. Together, the top ten hold around a sixth of the sample.

The source is an adult with mismatch repair-deficient cancer. The material was PBMCs, obtained before pembrolizumab treatment. The chain is assembled from TRBV30 and TRBJ2-1; no confident D gene assignment can be made. The bases are TGTGCCTGGAGTGTACGGCAAGAGCAGTTCTTC. This codes for CAWSVRQEQFF. Where the CDR3 stops, the reference TRBV30 and TRBJ2-1 genes take over; the full variable domain is SQTIHQWPATLVQPVGSPLSLECTVEGTSNPNLYWYRQAAGRGLQLLFYSVGIGQISSEVPQNLSASRPQDRQFILSSKKLLLSDSGFYLCAWSVRQEQFFGPGTRLTVL.